Shown below are 25 T cell receptor beta chains from a single sample sequenced in a study of blood T cell repertoires in COVID-19. Assay used: immunoSEQ multiplex PCR; TCRdb lists only in-frame clones, some missing. The sample contains about 180,000 clones, 80% to 85% of which appear only once. Sequencing was performed on peripheral blood. Every receptor here comes from a man between 18 and 35 years old with active or convalescent COVID-19.

This rearrangement joins TRBV28 to TRBJ1-5, with a tentative D call TRBD1 (5 bases). Germline V gives CDR1 MDHEN, CDR2 SYDVKM. The V end lost 6 bases, the J end lost 0 bases, and 24 bases lay between the germline ends. The CDR3 length is 19 residues. For the CDR3, the DNA is TGTGCCAGCAGCCTCCTTCGCCCCCCCGGACAAGATAGCAATCAGCCCCAGCATTTT. Amino acid sequence: CASSLLRPPGQDSNQPQHF. Full variable domain (remainder filled in from reference TRBV28 and TRBJ1-5): DVKVTQSSRYLVKRTGEKVFLECVQDMDHENMFWYRQDPGLGLRLIYFSYDVKMKEKGDIPEGYSVSREKKERFSLILESASTNQTSMYLCASSLLRPPGQDSNQPQHFGDGTRLSIL.

V gene TRBV5-1 combines with J gene TRBJ2-2; a possible D gene is TRBD1 (6 bases). Trimming left V 4 bases short and J 5 bases short, with 12 bases between. In germline, CDR1 is SGHRS, CDR2 YFSETQ. The CDR3 covers 14 residues. For the CDR3, the DNA is TGCGCCAGCAGCCGGGGACAAAGGACCGGGGAGCTGTTTTTT. It translates to CASSRGQRTGELFF.

The DNA of the CDR3 is TGTGCCAGCAGCGTAAGGATAAGTTCCAGAGGGAATAACACTGAAGCTTTCTTT. Its protein product is CASSVRISSRGNNTEAFF. The chain recombines TRBV9 with TRBJ1-1, with D hard to call. Germline V gives CDR1 SGDLS, CDR2 YYNGEE. CDR3 size: 18 residues. The V and J ends lost 1 base and 2 bases respectively, with 21 bases between them.

Regarding this clone: Sequence at one end of the junction differs from germline and may be a read error. Other DNA sequences in this sample translate to the same CDR3. The rearrangement links TRBV7-8 to TRBJ2-7; 12 bases map to TRBD2. Germline V gene sequence: CDR1 SGHVS, CDR2 FQNEAQ. The CDR3 runs to 15 residues. CDR3 in DNA: TGTGCCAGCAGCTTTGGGACTAGCGGGTCCTACGAGCAATACTTC. Amino acids: CASSFGTSGSYEQYF.

The chain recombines TRBV11-3 with TRBJ2-3; D is unclear. Trimming shortened V by 4 bases and J by 0 bases, and 5 bases separated the two germline ends. This CDR3 comprises 13 residues. Per the germline V gene, CDR1 is SGHNT and CDR2 is YENEEA. DNA of the CDR3: TGTGCCAGCAGCTACTCCAGCACAGATACGCAGTATTTT. This gives the protein CASSYSSTDTQYF.

The chain is built from TRBV7-2 and TRBJ2-1, with 10 bases that match TRBD2. This CDR3 comprises 17 residues. After removal of 1 base from V and 2 bases from J, the junction contained 5 bases not matched to a gene. The germline V gene has CDR1 SGHTA and CDR2 FQGNSA. In DNA form, the CDR3 reads TGTGCCAGCAGCTTAGGAGGGAGCGGGGGGGCCTACAATGAGCAGTTCTTC. Protein: CASSLGGSGGAYNEQFF.

This clone has a single count. The rearrangement uses TRBV6-1 and TRBJ2-7; 10 bases align to TRBD1. J was trimmed by 2 bases and V by 2 bases; bases with no gene match: 3. The CDR3 is 15 amino acids. CDR1 MNHNS and CDR2 SASEGT come from the germline V gene. CDR3 residues: CASSEPGTGAYEQYF. In DNA form, the CDR3 reads TGTGCCAGCAGTGAACCTGGGACAGGGGCCTACGAGCAGTACTTC.

The V call is TRBV19, the J call TRBJ1-1, with TRBD1 matching 7 bases. Germline V CDR1 and CDR2: LNHDA, SQIVND (reference sequence). The length of the CDR3 is 15 residues. V dropped 3 bases and J dropped 0; count of bases not matched to a gene: 4. As DNA, the CDR3 is TGTGCCAGTAGTATCCGGACAGGCTTGAACACTGAAGCTTTCTTT. Encoded protein: CASSIRTGLNTEAFF.

The chain carries TRBV28 and TRBJ2-5, with 12 bases identical to TRBD2. This CDR3 has 15 amino acids. Germline V gives CDR1 MDHEN, CDR2 SYDVKM. Trimming cost V 5 bases and J 3 bases; bases outside gene matches: 4. CDR3 sequence (DNA): TGTGCCAGCAGTCAACGGACTAGCGGGAAAGAGACCCAGTACTTC. Its translation: CASSQRTSGKETQYF.

The V call is TRBV11-2, the J call TRBJ1-4; D unresolved. The germline V gene has CDR1 SGHAT and CDR2 FQNNGV. This CDR3 contains 15 residues. Trimming stripped 3 bases from V and 0 bases from J, with 8 bases between. The CDR3 nucleotides are TGTGCCAGCAGCTTGTCACTTACAACTAATGAAAAACTGTTTTTT. Protein product: CASSLSLTTNEKLFF. Together with reference TRBV11-2 and TRBJ1-4, the CDR3 gives the full variable domain: EAGVAQSPRYKIIEKRQSVAFWCNPISGHATLYWYQQILGQGPKLLIQFQNNGVVDDSQLPKDRFSAERLKGVDSTLKIQPAKLEDSAVYLCASSLSLTTNEKLFFGSGTQLSVL.

This chain links TRBV29-1 with TRBJ1-1, with TRBD1 matching over 7 bases. V was pared by 4 bases and J by 0 bases, with 14 bases of the junction left unmatched. Germline V gene data show CDR1 as SQVTM and CDR2 as ANQGSEA. This CDR3 has 17 amino acids. The CDR3 DNA sequence: TGCAGCGTTGGGCCCAAGCCGGGACAGATTATGAACACTGAAGCTTTCTTT. As protein: CSVGPKPGQIMNTEAFF.

This chain uses TRBV11-2 with TRBJ2-5; 7 bases line up with TRBD1. This CDR3 contains 14 residues. CDR1 SGHAT and CDR2 FQNNGV come from the germline V gene. Trimming at V came to 5 bases and at J to 1 base, leaving 4 bases not matched to a gene. The CDR3, as DNA: TGTGCCAGCAGCCTCGGGACAGTCCAAGAGACCCAGTACTTC. It translates to CASSLGTVQETQYF.

The chain couples TRBV7-8 to TRBJ2-7; D not resolved. CDR3 length: 14 amino acids. CDR1 and CDR2 (germline): SGHVS, FQNEAQ. Between the trimmed V and J ends, which lost 5 bases and 2 bases, there was a span of 13 bases. The CDR3 nucleotides are TGTGCCAGCAGCCCCCCGAGGCATACCTACGAGCAGTACTTC. Protein product: CASSPPRHTYEQYF.

The chain is built from TRBV7-9 and TRBJ1-5, with D possibly TRBD1 on 6 matching bases. This CDR3 comprises 15 residues. The germline CDR1 and CDR2 sequences are SEHNR and FQNEAQ (reference sequence). Trimming pared 1 base from V and 9 bases from J, leaving 16 bases between. The CDR3 loop reads CASSLGRQVGGPQHF. CDR3 DNA sequence: TGTGCCAGCAGCTTAGGACGACAGGTAGGGGGGCCCCAGCATTTT.

The rearrangement joins TRBV12-3 or TRBV12-4 to TRBJ2-5, with D unresolved. The CDR3 spans 11 residues. The V end lost 10 bases, the J end lost 5 bases, and 11 bases lay between the germline ends. The CDR3 DNA reads TGTGCCACCGCACTGGAGGAGACCCAGTACTTC. It specifies CATALEETQYF.

The rearrangement links TRBV6-2 or TRBV6-3 to TRBJ2-5; D gene unclear. The CDR3 runs 13 residues. Between the trimmed V and J ends, which lost 4 bases and 2 bases, there was a span of 8 bases. The V gene's germline CDR1 is MNHEY and CDR2 SVGEGT. In nucleotides, the CDR3 is TGTGCCAGCAGTTTTTTCCTACAAGAGACCCAGTACTTC. Protein: CASSFFLQETQYF.

The chain employs TRBV10-2 and TRBJ1-5; D might be TRBD1 (6 bases). The CDR3 loop spans 14 amino acids. CDR1 is WSHSY, CDR2 SAAADI, per germline. V was pared by 2 bases and J by 7 bases, with 12 bases between. This CDR3 reads CASSEISGAQPQHF. CDR3 bases: TGCGCCAGCAGTGAGATTTCAGGGGCCCAGCCCCAGCATTTT.

The gene calls are TRBV6-5 and TRBJ2-1; 10 nucleotides match TRBD1. The CDR3 extends over 15 amino acids. Germline loops: CDR1 MNHEY, CDR2 SVGAGI. V shed 4 bases and J 9 bases; nucleotides not matched to a gene: 9. The CDR3, as DNA: TGTGCCAGCAGTTCTCTCGGGACAGGGGAACGTGAGCAGTTCTTC. This sequence encodes CASSSLGTGEREQFF.

This clone has at least ten counts. The chain recombines TRBV2 with TRBJ2-1; D might be TRBD1 (5 bases). Germline V lookup: CDR1 SNHLY, CDR2 FYNNEI. The CDR3 runs 14 residues. The ends were cut back, 6 bases at V and 6 bases at J, with 15 bases in the middle. The CDR3 DNA sequence: TGTGCCAGCAGCGCCCGACAGCAGGCCAATGAGCAGTTCTTC. Translating it yields CASSARQQANEQFF.

V is TRBV12-5 and J is TRBJ2-5, with 12 bases identical to TRBD2. V trimming: 0 bases; J trimming: 2 bases; junction bases outside the gene matches: 10. Germline lookup yields CDR1 LGHNT and CDR2 FRNRAP. This CDR3 comprises 19 residues. CDR3 loop: CASGLVRDGGLAGQETQYF. The CDR3 nucleotides read TGTGCTAGTGGTTTGGTCCGGGACGGAGGACTAGCGGGACAAGAGACCCAGTACTTC.

V and J are TRBV5-1 and TRBJ2-1; 8 nucleotides agree with TRBD2. With V trimmed by 2 bases and J by 0 bases, 1 base remained unmatched. Germline CDR1 and CDR2: SGHRS and YFSETQ. CDR3 length equals 15 residues. CDR3 region: CASSFSGDSYNEQFF. CDR3 DNA: TGCGCCAGCAGCTTTAGCGGGGACTCCTACAATGAGCAGTTCTTC.

This clone came up once. This rearrangement joins TRBV6-5 to TRBJ2-1; weak D call: TRBD2 (5 bases). Germline V gene sequence: CDR1 MNHEY, CDR2 SVGAGI. Trimming shortened V by 9 bases and J by 0 bases, and 9 bases separated the two germline ends. The CDR3 is 13 amino acids. CDR3 nucleotide sequence: TGTGCCAGTCGGGGAAGCTCCTACAATGAGCAGTTCTTC. It codes for CASRGSSYNEQFF.

The chain carries TRBV5-5 and TRBJ1-5, with a weak D call TRBD1 (5 bases). The CDR3 loop spans 15 amino acids. Per the germline V gene, CDR1 is SGHKS and CDR2 is YYEKEE (reference sequence). The V and J ends lost 2 bases and 2 bases respectively, with 11 bases between them. The CDR3 nucleotides are TGTGCCAGCAGCTTAAGGGGATTAGGCAATCAGCCCCAGCATTTT. Protein: CASSLRGLGNQPQHF.

The chain uses TRBV27 and TRBJ2-3; D gene unclear. Germline V lookup: CDR1 MNHEY, CDR2 SMNVEV (reference sequence). This CDR3 comprises 15 residues. Between the trimmed V and J ends, which lost 7 bases and 1 base, there was a span of 15 bases. CDR3 loop: CASMSVVSRTDTQYF. CDR3 sequence (DNA): TGTGCCAGCATGAGCGTGGTTTCTCGCACAGATACGCAGTATTTT.

This clone was observed a few times. The CDR3 sequence: CASSLRQAPTDTQYF. The CDR3 region has the DNA TGCGCCAGCAGCTTGAGACAGGCCCCCACAGATACGCAGTATTTT. The gene calls are TRBV5-1 and TRBJ2-3; TRBD1 might be the D (6 bases). The V and J ends lost 1 base and 2 bases respectively, with 11 bases between them. CDR1 is SGHRS, CDR2 YFSETQ, per germline. The CDR3 runs 15 residues.